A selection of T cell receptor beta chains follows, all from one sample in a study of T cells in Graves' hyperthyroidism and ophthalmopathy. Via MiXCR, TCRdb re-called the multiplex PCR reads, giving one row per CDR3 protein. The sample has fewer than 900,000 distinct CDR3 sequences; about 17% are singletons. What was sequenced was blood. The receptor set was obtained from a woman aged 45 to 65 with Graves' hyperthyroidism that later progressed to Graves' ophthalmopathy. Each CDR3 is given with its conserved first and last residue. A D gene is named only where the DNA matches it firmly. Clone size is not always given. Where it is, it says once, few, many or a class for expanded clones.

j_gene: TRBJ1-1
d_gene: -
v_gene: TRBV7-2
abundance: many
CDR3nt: TGTGCCAGCAGCTATACAGCGAACACTGAAGCTTTCTTT
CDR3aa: CASSYTANTEAFF

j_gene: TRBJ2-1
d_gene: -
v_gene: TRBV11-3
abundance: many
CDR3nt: TGTGCCAGCAGCTTAGATCGCGCCAGCGATGAGCAGTTCTTC
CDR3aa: CASSLDRASDEQFF

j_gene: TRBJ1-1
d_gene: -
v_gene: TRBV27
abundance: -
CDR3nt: TGTGCCAGCAGTTTGATGGGTGTCGGGGGCGTATTATACACTGAAGCTTTCTTT
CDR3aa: CASSLMGVGGVLYTEAFF

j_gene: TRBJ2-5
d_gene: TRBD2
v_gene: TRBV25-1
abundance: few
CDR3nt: TGTGCCAGCAGTACCGGGGCTAGCGGGGGAGAGACCCAGTACTTC
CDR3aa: CASSTGASGGETQYF

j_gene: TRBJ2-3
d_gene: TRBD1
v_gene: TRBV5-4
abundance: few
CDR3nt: TGTGCCAGCAGCTTGGGTGGACAGGGCTTCACAGATACGCAGTATTTT
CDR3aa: CASSLGGQGFTDTQYF

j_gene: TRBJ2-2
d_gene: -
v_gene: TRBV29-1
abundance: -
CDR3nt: TGCAGCGCCGGTTCGCAGGGAAGAGGTACCGGGGAGCTGTTTTTT
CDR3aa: CSAGSQGRGTGELFF

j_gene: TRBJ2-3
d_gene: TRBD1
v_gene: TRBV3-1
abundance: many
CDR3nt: TGTGCCAGCAGCCAAGGTCTCGGGACAGCTAGCACAGATACGCAGTATTTT
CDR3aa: CASSQGLGTASTDTQYF

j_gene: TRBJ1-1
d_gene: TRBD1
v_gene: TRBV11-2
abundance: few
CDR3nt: TGTGCCAGCAGCTTCGACAGGGGGCCTGAAGCTTTCTTT
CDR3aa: CASSFDRGPEAFF

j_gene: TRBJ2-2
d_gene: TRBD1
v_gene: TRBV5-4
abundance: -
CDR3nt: TGTGCCAGCACCTCAGGGACAGGGACGAACACCGGGGAGCTGTTTTTT
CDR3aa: CASTSGTGTNTGELFF

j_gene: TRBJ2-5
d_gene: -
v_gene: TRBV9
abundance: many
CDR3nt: TGTGCCAGCAGCGTAGGAGGGGTCGAAGAGACCCAGTACTTC
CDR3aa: CASSVGGVEETQYF

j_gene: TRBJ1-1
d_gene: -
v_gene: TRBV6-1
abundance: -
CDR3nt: TGTGCCAGCACCAACAGCAGGGTCGGCACTGAAGCTTTCTTT
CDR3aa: CASTNSRVGTEAFF

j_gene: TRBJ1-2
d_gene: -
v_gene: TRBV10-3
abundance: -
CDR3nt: TGTGCCATCAGTGAGTCGAGCCAGACTTATGGCTACACCTTC
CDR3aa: CAISESSQTYGYTF

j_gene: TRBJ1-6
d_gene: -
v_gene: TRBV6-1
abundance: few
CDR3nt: TGTGCCAGCAGTTATTCCCCTTGGGGGGGAATTAATTCACCCCTCCACTTT
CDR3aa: CASSYSPWGGINSPLHF

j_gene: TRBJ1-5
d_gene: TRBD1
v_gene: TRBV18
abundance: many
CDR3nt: TGTGCCAGCTCCCCGGGACAGGGCACCGAGCCCCAGCATTTT
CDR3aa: CASSPGQGTEPQHF

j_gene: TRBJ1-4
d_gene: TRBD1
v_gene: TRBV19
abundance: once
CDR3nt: TGTGCCAGTAGTAATACCGGGACAGGGGATGAAAAACTGTTTTTT
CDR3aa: CASSNTGTGDEKLFF

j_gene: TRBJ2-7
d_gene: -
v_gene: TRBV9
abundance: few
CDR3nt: TGTGCCAGCAGCGTAGGGGCGGGGTCGGAGTCCTACGAGCAGTACTTC
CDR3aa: CASSVGAGSESYEQYF

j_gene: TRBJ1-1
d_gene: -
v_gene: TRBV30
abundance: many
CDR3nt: TGTGCCTGGACCAGGACACCAAACACTGAAGCTTTCTTT
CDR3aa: CAWTRTPNTEAFF

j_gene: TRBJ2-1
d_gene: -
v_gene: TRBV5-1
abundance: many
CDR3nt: TGCGCCAGCAGCTTGGACAGGGTTGTCTACAATGAGCAGTTCTTC
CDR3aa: CASSLDRVVYNEQFF

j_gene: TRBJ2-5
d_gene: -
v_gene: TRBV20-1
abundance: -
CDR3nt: TGCAGTGCTCGAGAATCGGGGAAAGAGACCCAGTACTTC
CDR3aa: CSARESGKETQYF

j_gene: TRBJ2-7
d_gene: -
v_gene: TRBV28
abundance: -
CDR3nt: TGTGCCAGCAGCTTTCCCCTAGCGTCCGAGCAGTACTTC
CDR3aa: CASSFPLASEQYF

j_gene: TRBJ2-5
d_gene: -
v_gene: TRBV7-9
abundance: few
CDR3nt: TGTGCCAGCAGCTTAGTTCCAGACAAAGAGACCCAGTACTTC
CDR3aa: CASSLVPDKETQYF

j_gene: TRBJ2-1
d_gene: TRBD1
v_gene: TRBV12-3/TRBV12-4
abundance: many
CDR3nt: TGTGCCAGCAATTTCCGGGACAGGGCAAACAATGAGCAGTTCTTC
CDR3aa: CASNFRDRANNEQFF

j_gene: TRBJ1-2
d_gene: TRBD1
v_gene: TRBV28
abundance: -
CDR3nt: TGTGCCAGCAGTTTCCTCGACAGGGGGTCTGGCTACACCTTC
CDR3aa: CASSFLDRGSGYTF

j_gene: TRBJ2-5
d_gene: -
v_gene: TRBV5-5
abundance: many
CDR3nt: TGTGCCAGCAGCTTGGTTCCAGGGAGAGAGACCCAGTACTTC
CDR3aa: CASSLVPGRETQYF

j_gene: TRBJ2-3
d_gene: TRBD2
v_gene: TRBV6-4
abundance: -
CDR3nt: TGTGCCAGCAGTGAATCCGGGACTAGCGGGGGGATTCCCACAGATACGCAGTATTTT
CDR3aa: CASSESGTSGGIPTDTQYF

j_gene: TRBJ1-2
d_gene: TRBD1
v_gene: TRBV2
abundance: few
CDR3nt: TGTGCCAGCAGTGACGCATTTCGGACAGGGAATTATCATGGCTACACCTTC
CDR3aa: CASSDAFRTGNYHGYTF

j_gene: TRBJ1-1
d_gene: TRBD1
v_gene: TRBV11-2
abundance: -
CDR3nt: TGTGCCAGCAGATACGCAGGGGGGACTGAAGCTTTCTTT
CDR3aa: CASRYAGGTEAFF

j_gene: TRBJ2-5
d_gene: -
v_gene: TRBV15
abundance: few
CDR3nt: TGTGCCACCAGCAGAGATACCGGGACCCCGAGGGAGACCCAGTACTTC
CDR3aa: CATSRDTGTPRETQYF

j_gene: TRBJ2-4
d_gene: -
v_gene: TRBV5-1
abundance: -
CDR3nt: TGCGCCAGCAGCTTGGGGGGGGCCTACGGGACAACGCAGGACATTCAGTACTTC
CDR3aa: CASSLGGAYGTTQDIQYF

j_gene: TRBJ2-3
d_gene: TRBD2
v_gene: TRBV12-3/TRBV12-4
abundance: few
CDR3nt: TGTGCCAGCAGTTTACTAGCGGGGGGGCCGGGCACAGATACGCAGTATTTT
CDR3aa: CASSLLAGGPGTDTQYF

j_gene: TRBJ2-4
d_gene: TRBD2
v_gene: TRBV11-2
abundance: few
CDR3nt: TGTGCCAGCAGCTTATCATCTAGCGGGGGGGCCAAAAACATTCAGTACTTC
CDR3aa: CASSLSSSGGAKNIQYF